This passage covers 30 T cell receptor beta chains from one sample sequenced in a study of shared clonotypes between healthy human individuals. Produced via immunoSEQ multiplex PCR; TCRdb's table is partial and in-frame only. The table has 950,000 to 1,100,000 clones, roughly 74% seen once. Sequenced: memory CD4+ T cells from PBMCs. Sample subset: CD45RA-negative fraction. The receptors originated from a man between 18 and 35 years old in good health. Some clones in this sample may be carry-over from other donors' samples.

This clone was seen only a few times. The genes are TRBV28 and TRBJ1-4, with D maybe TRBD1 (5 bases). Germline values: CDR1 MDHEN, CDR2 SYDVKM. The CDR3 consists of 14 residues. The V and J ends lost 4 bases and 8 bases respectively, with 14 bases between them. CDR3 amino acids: CASSYQGGNEKLFF. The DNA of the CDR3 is TGTGCCAGCAGTTACCAGGGAGGTAACGAAAAACTGTTTTTT.

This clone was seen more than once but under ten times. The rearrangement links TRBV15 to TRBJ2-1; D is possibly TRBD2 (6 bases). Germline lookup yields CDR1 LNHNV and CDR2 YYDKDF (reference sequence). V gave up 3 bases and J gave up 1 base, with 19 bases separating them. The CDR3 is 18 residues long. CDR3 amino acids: CATSRETGERRSYNEQFF. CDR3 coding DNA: TGTGCCACCAGCAGGGAGACGGGAGAAAGGCGGTCCTACAATGAGCAGTTCTTC.

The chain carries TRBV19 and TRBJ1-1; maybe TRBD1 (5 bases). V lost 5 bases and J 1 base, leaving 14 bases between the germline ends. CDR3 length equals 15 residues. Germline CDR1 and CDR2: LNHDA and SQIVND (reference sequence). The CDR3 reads CASSGRQGKNTEAFF. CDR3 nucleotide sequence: TGTGCCAGTAGTGGCCGGCAGGGCAAGAACACTGAAGCTTTCTTT.

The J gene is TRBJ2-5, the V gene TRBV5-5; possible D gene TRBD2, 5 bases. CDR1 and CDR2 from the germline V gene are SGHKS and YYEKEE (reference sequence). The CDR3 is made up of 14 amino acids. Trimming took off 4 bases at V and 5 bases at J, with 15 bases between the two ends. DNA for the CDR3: TGTGCCAGCAGCCCGCAACTAGATCGGGAGACCCAGTACTTC. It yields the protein CASSPQLDRETQYF.

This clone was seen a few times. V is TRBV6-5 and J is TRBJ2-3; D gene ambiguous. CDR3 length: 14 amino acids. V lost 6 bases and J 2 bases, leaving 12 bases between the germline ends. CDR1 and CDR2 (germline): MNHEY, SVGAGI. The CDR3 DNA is TGTGCCAGCAGCGTCGGACCATACACAGATACGCAGTATTTT. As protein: CASSVGPYTDTQYF.

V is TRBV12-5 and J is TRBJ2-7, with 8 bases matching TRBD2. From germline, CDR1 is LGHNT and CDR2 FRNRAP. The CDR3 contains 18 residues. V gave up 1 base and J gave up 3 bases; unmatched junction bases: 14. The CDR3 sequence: CASGLELSGVAGLYEQYF. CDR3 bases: TGTGCTAGTGGTTTGGAGCTCAGCGGGGTAGCGGGACTCTACGAGCAGTACTTC.

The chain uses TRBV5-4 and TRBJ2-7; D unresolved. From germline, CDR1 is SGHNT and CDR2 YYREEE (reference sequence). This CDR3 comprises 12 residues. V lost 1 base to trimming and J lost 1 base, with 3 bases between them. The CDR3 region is CASSLMSYEQYF. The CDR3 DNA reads TGTGCCAGCAGCTTGATGTCCTACGAGCAGTACTTC.

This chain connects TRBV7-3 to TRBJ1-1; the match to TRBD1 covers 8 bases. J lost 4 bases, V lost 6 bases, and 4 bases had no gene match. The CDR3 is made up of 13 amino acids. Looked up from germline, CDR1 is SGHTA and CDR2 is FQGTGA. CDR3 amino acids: CASRQGARTEAFF. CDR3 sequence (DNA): TGTGCCAGCAGGCAGGGGGCGCGCACTGAAGCTTTCTTT.

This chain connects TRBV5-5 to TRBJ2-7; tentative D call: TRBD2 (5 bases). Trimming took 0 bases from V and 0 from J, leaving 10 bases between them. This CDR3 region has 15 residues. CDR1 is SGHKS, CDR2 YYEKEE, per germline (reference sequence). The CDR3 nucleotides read TGTGCCAGCAGCTTGGGCGGGCCTCCCTCCTACGAGCAGTACTTC. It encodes CASSLGGPPSYEQYF.

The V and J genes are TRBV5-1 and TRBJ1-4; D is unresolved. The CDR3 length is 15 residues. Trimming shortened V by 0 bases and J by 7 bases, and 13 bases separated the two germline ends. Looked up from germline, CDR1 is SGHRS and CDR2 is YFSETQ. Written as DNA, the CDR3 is TGCGCCAGCAGCTTGGATATCTCGAGGCCTGAAAAACTGTTTTTT. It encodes CASSLDISRPEKLFF. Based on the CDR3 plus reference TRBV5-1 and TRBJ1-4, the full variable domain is KAGVTQTPRYLIKTRGQQVTLSCSPISGHRSVSWYQQTPGQGLQFLFEYFSETQRNKGNFPGRFSGRQFSNSRSEMNVSTLELGDSALYLCASSLDISRPEKLFFGSGTQLSVL.

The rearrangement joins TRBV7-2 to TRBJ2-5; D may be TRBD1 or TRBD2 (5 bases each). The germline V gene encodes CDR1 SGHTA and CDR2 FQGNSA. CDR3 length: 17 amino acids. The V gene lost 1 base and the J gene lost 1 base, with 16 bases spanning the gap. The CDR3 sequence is CASSLVRRGRRQETQYF. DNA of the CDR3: TGTGCCAGCAGCTTAGTTAGACGGGGACGACGCCAAGAGACCCAGTACTTC.

CDR3 sequence: CASSLEGLRYF. The CDR3 DNA follows: TGTGCCAGCAGTCTCGAGGGACTTAGGTACTTC. The chain has TRBV28 and TRBJ2-7, with a weak D call TRBD2 (6 bases). This CDR3 comprises 11 residues. The germline V and J ends were trimmed by 5 bases and 12 bases, with 14 bases remaining between them. Looked up from germline, CDR1 is MDHEN and CDR2 is SYDVKM.

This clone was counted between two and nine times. CDR3 sequence: CASSPRTGYYGYTF. The DNA for the CDR3 is TGTGCCAGCAGCCCTCGGACAGGCTACTATGGCTACACCTTC. The chain combines TRBV28 with TRBJ1-2, with 7 positions matching TRBD1. This CDR3 has 14 amino acids. CDR1 is MDHEN, CDR2 SYDVKM, per germline. V was pared by 6 bases and J by 3 bases, with 7 bases of the junction left unmatched.

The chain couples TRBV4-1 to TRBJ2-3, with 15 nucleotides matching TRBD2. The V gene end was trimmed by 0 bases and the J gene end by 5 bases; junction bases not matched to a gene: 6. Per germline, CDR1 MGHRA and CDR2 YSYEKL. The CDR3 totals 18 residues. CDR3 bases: TGCGCCAGCAGCCAAGATAGGACTAGCGGGAGGGCGGGAGATACGCAGTATTTT. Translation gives CASSQDRTSGRAGDTQYF.

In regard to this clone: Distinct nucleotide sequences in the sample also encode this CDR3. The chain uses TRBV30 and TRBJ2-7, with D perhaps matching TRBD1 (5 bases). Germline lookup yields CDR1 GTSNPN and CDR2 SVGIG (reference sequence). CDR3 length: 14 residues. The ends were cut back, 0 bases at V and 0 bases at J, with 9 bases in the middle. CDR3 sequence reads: CAWSVRGGSYEQYF. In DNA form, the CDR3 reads TGTGCCTGGAGTGTAAGGGGCGGCTCCTACGAGCAGTACTTC.

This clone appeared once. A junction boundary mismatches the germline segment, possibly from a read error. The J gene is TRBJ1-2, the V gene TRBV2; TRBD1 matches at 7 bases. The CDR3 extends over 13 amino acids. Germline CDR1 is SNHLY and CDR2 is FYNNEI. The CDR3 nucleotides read TGTGCCAGCAGGGAAGGGGGCACCTATGGCTACACCTTC. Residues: CASREGGTYGYTF.

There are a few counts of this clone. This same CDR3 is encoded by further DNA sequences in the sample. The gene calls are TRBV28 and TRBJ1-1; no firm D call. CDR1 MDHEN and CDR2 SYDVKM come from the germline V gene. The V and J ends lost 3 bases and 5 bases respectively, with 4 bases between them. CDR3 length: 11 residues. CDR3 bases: TGTGCCAGCAGTTTGGGAACTGAAGCTTTCTTT. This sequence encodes CASSLGTEAFF.

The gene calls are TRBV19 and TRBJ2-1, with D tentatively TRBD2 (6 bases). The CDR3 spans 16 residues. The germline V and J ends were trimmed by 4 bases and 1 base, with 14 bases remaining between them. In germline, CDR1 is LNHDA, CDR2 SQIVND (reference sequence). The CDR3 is CASSNLGSTSYNEQFF. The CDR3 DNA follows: TGTGCCAGTAGTAATCTCGGGAGTACGTCCTACAATGAGCAGTTCTTC. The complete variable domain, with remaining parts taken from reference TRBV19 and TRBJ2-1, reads DGGITQSPKYLFRKEGQNVTLSCEQNLNHDAMYWYRQDPGQGLRLIYYSQIVNDFQKGDIAEGYSVSREKKESFPLTVTSAQKNPTAFYLCASSNLGSTSYNEQFFGPGTRLTVL.

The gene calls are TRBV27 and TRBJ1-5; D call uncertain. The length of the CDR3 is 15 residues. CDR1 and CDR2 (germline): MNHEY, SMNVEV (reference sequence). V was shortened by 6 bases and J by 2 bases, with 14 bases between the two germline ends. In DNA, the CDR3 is TGTGCCAGCAGCGTGGGCCGGCTGGGCAATCAGCCCCAGCATTTT. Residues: CASSVGRLGNQPQHF.

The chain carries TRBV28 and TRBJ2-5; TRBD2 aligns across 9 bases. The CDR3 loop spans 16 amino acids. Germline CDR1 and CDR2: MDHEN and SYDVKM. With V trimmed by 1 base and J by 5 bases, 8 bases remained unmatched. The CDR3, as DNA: TGTGCCAGCAGTTTATCTGATAGCGGGAGTGTTGAGACCCAGTACTTC. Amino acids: CASSLSDSGSVETQYF.

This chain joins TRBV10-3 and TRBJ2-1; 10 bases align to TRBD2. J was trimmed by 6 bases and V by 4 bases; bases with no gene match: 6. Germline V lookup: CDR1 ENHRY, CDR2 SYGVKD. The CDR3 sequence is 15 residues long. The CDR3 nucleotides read TGTGCCATCAGTGCCTCTAGCGGGAGACCCAATGAGCAGTTCTTC. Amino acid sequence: CAISASSGRPNEQFF.

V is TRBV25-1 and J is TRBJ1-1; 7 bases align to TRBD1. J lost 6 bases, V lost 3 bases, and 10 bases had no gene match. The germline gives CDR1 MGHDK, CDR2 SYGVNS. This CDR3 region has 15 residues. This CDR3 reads CASSEQGGKYAEAFF. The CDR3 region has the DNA TGTGCCAGCAGTGAGCAGGGGGGGAAATACGCTGAAGCTTTCTTT.

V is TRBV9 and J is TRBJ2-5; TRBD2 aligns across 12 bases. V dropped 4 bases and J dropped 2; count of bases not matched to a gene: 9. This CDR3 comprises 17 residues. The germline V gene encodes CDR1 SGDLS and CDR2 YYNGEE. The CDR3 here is CASSIGLAGRQQETQYF. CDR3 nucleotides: TGTGCCAGCAGCATCGGACTAGCGGGACGGCAACAAGAGACCCAGTACTTC.

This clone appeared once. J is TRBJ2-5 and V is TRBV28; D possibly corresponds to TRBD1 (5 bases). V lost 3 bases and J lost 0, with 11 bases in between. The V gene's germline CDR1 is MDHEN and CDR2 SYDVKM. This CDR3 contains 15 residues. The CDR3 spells CASSFQGMNQETQYF. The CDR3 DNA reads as TGTGCCAGCAGTTTCCAGGGAATGAACCAAGAGACCCAGTACTTC.

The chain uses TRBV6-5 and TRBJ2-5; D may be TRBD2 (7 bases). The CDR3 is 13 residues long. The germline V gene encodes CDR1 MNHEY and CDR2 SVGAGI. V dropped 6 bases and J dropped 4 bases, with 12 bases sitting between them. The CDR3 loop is CASSLRGGETQYF. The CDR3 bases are TGTGCCAGCAGCCTAAGGGGGGGAGAGACCCAGTACTTC.

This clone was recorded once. CDR3 in DNA: TGTGCCAGCAGCCTCCCCCGGGGGAAATTACAGTATTTT. Translating it yields CASSLPRGKLQYF. This chain joins TRBV28 and TRBJ2-3; D possibly corresponds to TRBD2 (6 bases). V lost 6 bases and J lost 12, with 19 bases in between. Germline CDR1 is MDHEN and CDR2 is SYDVKM. The CDR3 length is 13 residues. Supplemented by reference TRBV28 and TRBJ2-3, the full variable domain reads DVKVTQSSRYLVKRTGEKVFLECVQDMDHENMFWYRQDPGLGLRLIYFSYDVKMKEKGDIPEGYSVSREKKERFSLILESASTNQTSMYLCASSLPRGKLQYFGPGTRLTVL.

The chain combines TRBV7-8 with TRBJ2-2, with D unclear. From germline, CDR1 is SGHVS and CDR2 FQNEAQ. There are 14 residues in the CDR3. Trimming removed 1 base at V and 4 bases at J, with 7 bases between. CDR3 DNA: TGTGCCAGCAGCTTAGGGTGGGGCACCGGGGAGCTGTTTTTT. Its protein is CASSLGWGTGELFF. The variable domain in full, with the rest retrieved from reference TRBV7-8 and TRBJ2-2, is GAGVSQSPRYKVAKRGQDVALRCDPISGHVSLFWYQQALGQGPEFLTYFQNEAQLDKSGLPSDRFFAERPEGSVSTLKIQRTQQEDSAVYLCASSLGWGTGELFFGEGSRLTVL.

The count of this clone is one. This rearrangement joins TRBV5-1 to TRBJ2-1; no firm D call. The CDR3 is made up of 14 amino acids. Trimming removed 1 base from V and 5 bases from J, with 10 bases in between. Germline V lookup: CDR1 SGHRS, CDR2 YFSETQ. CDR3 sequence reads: CASSLRAGDNEQFF. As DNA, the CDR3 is TGCGCCAGCAGCTTGCGGGCAGGAGACAATGAGCAGTTCTTC.

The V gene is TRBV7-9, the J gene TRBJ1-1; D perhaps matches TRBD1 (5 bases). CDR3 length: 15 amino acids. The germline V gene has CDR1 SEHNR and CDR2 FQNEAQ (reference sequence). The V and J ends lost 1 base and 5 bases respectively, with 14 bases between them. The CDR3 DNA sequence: TGTGCCAGCAGCTTAGGTTCGCAGGGTGATACTGAAGCTTTCTTT. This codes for CASSLGSQGDTEAFF.

The CDR3: CASSLVAGSAGNTIYF. The CDR3 DNA is TGCGCCAGCAGCTTGGTGGCAGGGTCGGCCGGAAACACCATATATTTT. The chain is built from TRBV5-1 and TRBJ1-3; D is possibly TRBD1 (5 bases). The CDR3 sequence is 16 residues long. In germline, CDR1 is SGHRS, CDR2 YFSETQ. V dropped 0 bases and J dropped 4 bases, with 14 bases sitting between them.